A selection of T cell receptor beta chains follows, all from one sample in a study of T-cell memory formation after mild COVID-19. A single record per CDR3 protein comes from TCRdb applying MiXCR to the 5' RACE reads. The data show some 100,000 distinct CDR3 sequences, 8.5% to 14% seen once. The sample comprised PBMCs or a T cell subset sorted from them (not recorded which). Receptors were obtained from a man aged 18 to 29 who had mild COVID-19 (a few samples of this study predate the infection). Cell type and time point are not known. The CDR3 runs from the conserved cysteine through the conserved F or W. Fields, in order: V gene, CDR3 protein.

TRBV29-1,CSVEDRPDTQYF
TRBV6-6,CASSSWTSGGARDEQFF
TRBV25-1,CASKSQGPKDGYTF
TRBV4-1,CASSRDTGELFF
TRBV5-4,CASSFDRDVEETQYF
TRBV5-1,CASSPYTGGLTGELFF
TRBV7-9,CASSSPAEGRETQYF
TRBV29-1,CSVENLRGQGAYEQYF
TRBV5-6,CASSWEHRSQETQYF
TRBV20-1,CSARAPPDTQYF
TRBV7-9,CASTTGQGSPLHF
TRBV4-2,CASSQGEAQLAGTYEQYF
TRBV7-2,CASSLRRQGGTDTQYF
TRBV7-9,CASSLAQGETDTQYF
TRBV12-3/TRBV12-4,CASSETDRGGEQFF
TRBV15,CATSRERSLRGTDCAFF
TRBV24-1,CATSSGTDWGETQYF
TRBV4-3,CASSQVPDRGGYTF
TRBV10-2,CASSSRGSGNTIYF
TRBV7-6,CASSFTGSRTDTQYF
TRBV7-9,CASSRTRTGEMNTEAFF
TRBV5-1,CASSLESGSSYNEQFF
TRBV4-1,CASSQAADRGFGQYF
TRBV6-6,CASSPGMNTEAFF
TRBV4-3,CASSQDVRNTEAFF
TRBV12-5,CASGQAGTQAYNEQFF
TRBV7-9,CASSFPEAFF
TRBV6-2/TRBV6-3,CASSYDLSGVSYNEQFF
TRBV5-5,CASSLTGEVTEAFF
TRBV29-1,CSVGFRGPGDTQYF
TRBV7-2,CASSFAGYNEQFF
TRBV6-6,CASSHSFEGVPIEAFF
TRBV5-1,CASSLAVRTEAFF
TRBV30,CAWSPTGRVLYNEQFF
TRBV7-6,CASSVGTGKNIQYF
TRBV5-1,CASSFGVEYEQYF
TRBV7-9,CASSAPAGVGEQYF
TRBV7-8,CASSSKDTPSITDTQYF